The 2 T cell receptor beta chains listed next were all sequenced from one sample in a study of cytomegalovirus exposure and HLA in healthy donors. PCR was performed using 60 Vbeta and 13 Jbeta primers. The data were produced by immunoSEQ multiplex PCR, yet TCRdb's version contains in-frame clones alone and is incomplete. The sample includes 90,000 to 130,000 clones, about four fifths of them seen just once. Sequencing was performed on PBMCs. The receptor set was obtained from a man younger than 40 in good health and CMV-seropositive.

J is TRBJ2-7 and V is TRBV18, with 14 positions matching TRBD2. There are 17 residues in the CDR3. Unmatched junction bases numbered 12, after V lost 4 bases and J lost 7 bases. Germline V gives CDR1 KGHSH, CDR2 LQKENI. The CDR3 DNA reads TGTGCCAGCTCACTCCGCGGTCGGACTAGCGGGGGGTTAGAGCAGTACTTC. Translating it yields CASSLRGRTSGGLEQYF.

The chain is built from TRBV13 and TRBJ2-2; D remains ambiguous. The CDR3 covers 12 residues. V lost 5 bases, J lost 3 bases, and 4 bases lay in between. Germline-derived CDR1 and CDR2 are PRHDT and FYEKMQ (reference sequence). CDR3 in amino acids: CASSLYTGELFF. DNA for the CDR3: TGTGCCAGCAGCCTATACACCGGGGAGCTGTTTTTT.